These 12 T cell receptor beta chains share one sample of origin, sequenced in a study of T cell responses to AZD1222 COVID-19 vaccine. Profiling relied on immunoSEQ multiplex PCR, and the TCRdb table lists in-frame clones only, not all of them. The table records about 140,000 clones, approximately 90% of them present only once. The sample here was peripheral blood, taken on day 0 of AZD1222 vaccination. The origin of the receptors is an adult in good health.

V usage is TRBV11-3 and J usage is TRBJ2-1; tentative D call: TRBD2 (6 bases). Looked up from germline, CDR1 is SGHNT and CDR2 is YENEEA. The CDR3 runs to 15 residues. The V and J ends lost 4 bases and 0 bases respectively, with 10 bases between them. This CDR3 reads CASSSSSASYNEQFF. The CDR3, as DNA: TGTGCCAGCAGCTCATCTAGCGCCTCCTACAATGAGCAGTTCTTC.

The rearrangement joins TRBV14 to TRBJ1-1; D gene uncertain. The V gene's germline CDR1 is SGHDN and CDR2 FVKESK. V lost 1 base and J 1 base, leaving 13 bases between the germline ends. This CDR3 contains 16 residues. The CDR3 reads CASSQAIGSGNTEAFF. In DNA, the CDR3 is TGTGCCAGCAGCCAAGCTATCGGGTCGGGGAACACTGAAGCTTTCTTT.

The J gene is TRBJ1-1, the V gene TRBV30; D unresolved. This CDR3 contains 14 residues. V lost 3 bases and J 1 base, leaving 12 bases between the germline ends. CDR1 is GTSNPN, CDR2 SVGIG, per germline (reference sequence). The CDR3 region has the DNA TGTGCCTGGAGGCTCCCCGGTAAGAACACTGAAGCTTTCTTT. This codes for CAWRLPGKNTEAFF.

This chain uses TRBV12-5 with TRBJ1-5, with a weak D call TRBD1 (5 bases). Trimming removed 6 bases at V and 4 bases at J, with 10 bases between. CDR3 size: 13 residues. Germline lookup yields CDR1 LGHNT and CDR2 FRNRAP. CDR3 DNA sequence: TGTGCTAGTGGGTCGACAGAAAATCAGCCCCAGCATTTT. Its translation: CASGSTENQPQHF.

This chain uses TRBV11-2 with TRBJ1-4; tentative D call: TRBD1 (5 bases). The CDR3 totals 14 residues. Trimming pared 5 bases from V and 8 bases from J, leaving 15 bases between. The germline V gene encodes CDR1 SGHAT and CDR2 FQNNGV. CDR3 in DNA: TGTGCCAGCAGCCCAGCAGGGTTTTTCGAAAAACTGTTTTTT. Protein: CASSPAGFFEKLFF.

The rearrangement links TRBV4-1 to TRBJ1-5; possibly TRBD1 for D (5 bases). CDR1 is MGHRA, CDR2 YSYEKL, per germline. Deletions cut 0 bases from V and 5 bases from J, with 14 bases between. The CDR3 extends over 16 amino acids. The CDR3 nucleotides read TGCGCCAGCAGCCAAGATAGAGGAACAGGAGATCAGCCCCAGCATTTT. It specifies CASSQDRGTGDQPQHF.

V usage is TRBV18 and J usage is TRBJ1-2, with 7 nucleotides matching TRBD1. Looked up from germline, CDR1 is KGHSH and CDR2 is LQKENI. The CDR3 contains 14 residues. V trimming: 5 bases; J trimming: 6 bases; junction bases outside the gene matches: 9. CDR3 nucleotide sequence: TGTGCCAGCTCAGCGAGGCAGGGGGTGGATGGCTACACCTTC. The encoded protein is CASSARQGVDGYTF.

The V call is TRBV19, the J call TRBJ1-2; TRBD1 aligns across 11 bases. J lost 4 bases, V lost 7 bases, and 5 bases had no gene match. Germline CDR1 and CDR2: LNHDA and SQIVND (reference sequence). CDR3 length: 14 residues. The DNA of the CDR3 is TGTGCCAGTATCAGGACAGGGGGCAGCTATGGCTACACCTTC. Its translation: CASIRTGGSYGYTF.

The chain joins TRBV19 to TRBJ1-5; D might be TRBD1 (5 bases). CDR3 length: 16 residues. With 5 bases removed from V and 6 bases from J, the gap between germline ends came to 20 bases. CDR1 LNHDA and CDR2 SQIVND come from the germline V gene (reference sequence). The CDR3 loop reads CASSADVPRAGQPQHF. The CDR3 DNA is TGTGCCAGTAGTGCAGACGTCCCCAGGGCGGGTCAGCCCCAGCATTTT.

The rearrangement links TRBV25-1 to TRBJ2-7; D is perhaps TRBD2 (5 bases). CDR3 length: 15 amino acids. Trimming removed 7 bases at V and 6 bases at J, with 22 bases between. CDR1 and CDR2 (germline): MGHDK, SYGVNS. This CDR3 is CASIPGEGFSREQYF. The CDR3 DNA follows: TGTGCCAGCATTCCCGGAGAGGGCTTCTCTCGCGAGCAGTACTTC.

The rearrangement uses TRBV7-8 and TRBJ1-1; D gene unclear. The CDR3 covers 17 residues. The germline V gene has CDR1 SGHVS and CDR2 FQNEAQ. Trimming removed 0 bases from V and 1 base from J, with 15 bases in between. The chain's CDR3 is CASSLARIGWANTEAFF. The CDR3 DNA follows: TGTGCCAGCAGCTTAGCGCGGATAGGCTGGGCGAACACTGAAGCTTTCTTT.

The chain uses TRBV12-3 or TRBV12-4 and TRBJ1-2, with D tentatively TRBD1 (6 bases). This CDR3 region has 13 residues. V was trimmed by 6 bases and J by 7 bases, leaving 15 bases between them. CDR3 DNA: TGTGCCAGCAGACAACAGGGTAAGGGTGGCTACACCTTC. This encodes CASRQQGKGGYTF.